This entry lists 3 T cell receptor beta chains sequenced from one sample in a study of OX40 agonist ivuxolimab in advanced cancers. TCRdb's table, derived via immunoSEQ multiplex PCR, lists solely in-frame clones and lacks some. The data contain 50,000 to 75,000 clones, 86% of them singletons. Sequenced here: CD4+ or CD8+ T cells sorted from blood, sampled in a trial of the OX40 agonist ivuxolimab. The source is an adult with an advanced solid tumor such as melanoma, head and neck, liver or kidney cancer.

The chain has TRBV7-9 and TRBJ1-2; D uncertain. The CDR3 covers 14 residues. The V gene's germline CDR1 is SEHNR and CDR2 FQNEAQ (reference sequence). V lost 5 bases to trimming and J lost 13 bases, with 23 bases between them. The DNA of the CDR3 is TGTGCCAGCAGCCTCCCCGGGCCCGCGGCGACTCGCACCTTC. Translating gives CASSLPGPAATRTF.

The chain has TRBV5-4 and TRBJ1-4, with D tentatively TRBD1 (6 bases). This CDR3 is built from 16 residues. Trimming left V 0 bases short and J 8 bases short, with 17 bases between. The V gene's germline CDR1 is SGHNT and CDR2 YYREEE (reference sequence). The CDR3 loop reads CASSLVGARGAEKLFF. The CDR3 DNA follows: TGTGCCAGCAGCTTGGTTGGGGCCAGGGGAGCAGAAAAACTGTTTTTT.

The chain links TRBV27 to TRBJ1-1, with TRBD1 matching over 8 bases. The germline CDR1 and CDR2 sequences are MNHEY and SMNVEV (reference sequence). V gave up 5 bases and J gave up 7 bases; unmatched junction bases: 9. The CDR3 spans 14 residues. CDR3 bases: TGTGCCAGCAGTAAAAGGACAGGGATGGGTGAAGCTTTCTTT. Residues: CASSKRTGMGEAFF.